Following are 25 T cell receptor beta chains from one sample sequenced in a study of cytomegalovirus exposure and HLA in healthy donors. PCR primers comprised 60 Vbeta and 13 Jbeta primers. Measured with immunoSEQ multiplex PCR; TCRdb has only the in-frame clones, and not every one. Of 95,000 to 100,000 clones listed, about 70% are singletons. What was sequenced was PBMCs. The source is a human donor in good health.

This rearrangement joins TRBV5-1 to TRBJ2-5; TRBD2 agrees at 9 bases. CDR3 length: 15 residues. Germline V CDR1 and CDR2: SGHRS, YFSETQ. With 1 base clipped from V and 5 bases from J, the junction kept 6 bases outside the gene matches. The CDR3 DNA is TGCGCCAGCAGCTTGAGCGGGGGGCGATCCGAGACCCAGTACTTC. Translating gives CASSLSGGRSETQYF.

This clone was observed a few times. The chain carries TRBV14 and TRBJ1-2, with D unclear. CDR1 is SGHDN, CDR2 FVKESK, per germline. Trimming took off 4 bases at V and 7 bases at J, with 16 bases between the two ends. CDR3 length: 14 amino acids. The CDR3, as DNA: TGTGCCAGCAGCCCATCTATTCCAGGTCGTGGCTACACCTTC. This codes for CASSPSIPGRGYTF.

The sample holds one count of this clone. The chain employs TRBV5-1 and TRBJ2-1; 10 bases line up with TRBD2. Germline V lookup: CDR1 SGHRS, CDR2 YFSETQ. V trimming: 0 bases; J trimming: 9 bases; junction bases outside the gene matches: 9. CDR3 length equals 16 residues. The CDR3 nucleotides are TGCGCCAGCAGCTTGGCCCCCGCTAGCGGGAGAGTTGAGCAGTTCTTC. As protein: CASSLAPASGRVEQFF.

This clone was seen just once. V is TRBV15 and J is TRBJ1-1, with D perhaps TRBD1 (5 bases). CDR3 size: 16 residues. Germline CDR1 reads LNHNV; CDR2 reads YYDKDF (reference sequence). V shed 0 bases and J shed 1 base, with 12 bases lying between them. CDR3 nucleotide sequence: TGTGCCACCAGCAGAGACGCAGGGCTCGAGAACACTGAAGCTTTCTTT. This codes for CATSRDAGLENTEAFF.

This chain connects TRBV4-2 to TRBJ1-2; no reliable D call. From germline, CDR1 is LGHNA and CDR2 YNFKEQ. Trimming shortened V by 4 bases and J by 5 bases, and 20 bases separated the two germline ends. The CDR3 extends over 16 amino acids. The chain's CDR3 is CASSPARGSRDYGYTF. The CDR3 DNA reads TGTGCCAGCAGCCCAGCCAGAGGATCGCGGGATTATGGCTACACCTTC.

The chain is built from TRBV19 and TRBJ2-4, with D possibly matching TRBD2 (6 bases). Germline V gene lookup returns CDR1 LNHDA and CDR2 SQIVND (reference sequence). V lost 5 bases to trimming and J lost 1 base, with 18 bases between them. The CDR3 is made up of 17 amino acids. The CDR3 sequence: CASSPGLYQAAKNIQYF. The CDR3 DNA follows: TGTGCCAGTAGTCCAGGACTATACCAGGCGGCCAAAAACATTCAGTACTTC.

The chain carries TRBV2 and TRBJ1-5; TRBD1 matches 11 bases. This CDR3 comprises 15 residues. With V trimmed by 6 bases and J by 4 bases, 5 bases remained unmatched. Germline-derived CDR1 and CDR2 are SNHLY and FYNNEI. Here the CDR3 reads CASRSGTGGNQPQHF. CDR3 bases: TGTGCCAGCAGGTCCGGGACAGGGGGAAATCAGCCCCAGCATTTT. The full variable domain, in which reference TRBV2 and TRBJ1-5 provide the parts outside the CDR3, is EPEVTQTPSHQVTQMGQEVILRCVPISNHLYFYWYRQILGQKVEFLVSFYNNEISEKSEIFDDQFSVERPDGSNFTLKIRSTKLEDSAMYFCASRSGTGGNQPQHFGDGTRLSIL.

This sequence joins TRBV19 and TRBJ2-4; 8 bases agree with TRBD2. This CDR3 comprises 14 residues. Germline trimming cut 7 bases from V and 9 bases from J; bases unmatched to any gene: 11. Germline CDR1 LNHDA, CDR2 SQIVND (reference sequence). The chain's CDR3 is CASTLRTSSCIQYF. The CDR3 region has the DNA TGTGCCAGTACCTTAAGGACTAGCAGTTGCATTCAGTACTTC.

The rearrangement links TRBV7-2 to TRBJ2-1, with a weak D call TRBD2 (6 bases). From germline, CDR1 is SGHTA and CDR2 FQGNSA. The CDR3 has 12 residues. V lost 6 bases and J lost 10, with 13 bases in between. The CDR3 loop reads CASRSLASEQFF. The CDR3 DNA reads TGTGCCAGCAGATCTCTAGCGAGCGAGCAGTTCTTC.

V usage is TRBV11-2 and J usage is TRBJ1-2; TRBD1 is a possible D gene (5 bases). The CDR3 has 13 amino acids. Per germline, CDR1 SGHAT and CDR2 FQNNGV. V lost 6 bases and J lost 6, with 14 bases in between. The CDR3 DNA is TGTGCCAGCAGTCTTAAACAGGCGAATGGCTACACCTTC. This codes for CASSLKQANGYTF.

In its sample, this clone was seen once. V and J are TRBV10-3 and TRBJ1-2; 7 bases match TRBD1. V was pared by 3 bases and J by 8 bases, with 9 bases of the junction left unmatched. There are 14 residues in the CDR3. The germline V gene has CDR1 ENHRY and CDR2 SYGVKD. The CDR3 sequence: CAISEDRAPSGYTF. In DNA, the CDR3 is TGTGCCATCAGTGAAGACAGGGCCCCTAGCGGCTACACCTTC.

The CDR3, as DNA: TGTGCCTGGAGTGAAGGCCGGGTTTCCGGGGAGCTGTTTTTT. This encodes CAWSEGRVSGELFF. The chain links TRBV30 to TRBJ2-2; D uncertain. CDR3 length equals 14 residues. V lost 1 base to trimming and J lost 6 bases, with 12 bases between them. From germline, CDR1 is GTSNPN and CDR2 SVGIG (reference sequence).

J is TRBJ2-7 and V is TRBV19; 9 nucleotides align to TRBD1. V lost 8 bases and J lost 2; bases outside the gene matches: 7. CDR1 is LNHDA, CDR2 SQIVND, per germline (reference sequence). The CDR3 sequence is 14 residues long. The CDR3 loop is CASSLTGGTYEQYF. CDR3 nucleotides: TGTGCCAGTTCCTTGACAGGGGGGACCTACGAGCAGTACTTC.

CDR3: CASSAPDTFTEAFF. CDR3 sequence (DNA): TGTGCCAGCAGCGCTCCTGACACGTTCACTGAAGCTTTCTTT. The chain recombines TRBV7-9 with TRBJ1-1, with no clear D. This CDR3 comprises 14 residues. Deletions cut 5 bases from V and 4 bases from J, with 14 bases between. Germline loops: CDR1 SEHNR, CDR2 FQNEAQ (reference sequence).

The V call is TRBV7-2, the J call TRBJ2-1; 9 bases map to TRBD1. Unmatched junction bases numbered 14, after V lost 3 bases and J lost 8 bases. The CDR3 spans 17 residues. Germline values: CDR1 SGHTA, CDR2 FQGNSA. The CDR3 nucleotides are TGTGCCAGCAGCTTGAAACGGGTGGGACAGGGTTTTCATGAGCAGTTCTTC. This gives the protein CASSLKRVGQGFHEQFF.

The rearrangement links TRBV19 to TRBJ1-2, with D possibly being TRBD1 (6 bases). Trimming shortened V by 4 bases and J by 8 bases, and 17 bases separated the two germline ends. CDR1 is LNHDA and CDR2 is SQIVND in the germline V gene (reference sequence). This CDR3 has 14 residues. For the CDR3, the DNA is TGTGCCAGTAGTACCATTGGGGGCGAATACGGCTACACCTTC. Its protein product is CASSTIGGEYGYTF.

V gene TRBV4-1 combines with J gene TRBJ2-7; 7 positions agree with TRBD1. This CDR3 is 15 amino acids long. Trimming at V came to 4 bases and at J to 1 base, leaving 7 bases not matched to a gene. CDR1 and CDR2 (germline): MGHRA, YSYEKL. The CDR3 DNA sequence: TGCGCCAGCAGCCTGGGGACAGATGCATCCTACGAGCAGTACTTC. It translates to CASSLGTDASYEQYF.

This sequence joins TRBV10-3 and TRBJ2-1, with TRBD2 matching 9 bases. With V trimmed by 0 bases and J by 4 bases, 4 bases remained unmatched. The CDR3 sequence is 16 residues long. From germline, CDR1 is ENHRY and CDR2 SYGVKD. In DNA, the CDR3 is TGTGCCATCAGTGAGTCGTGGCGGGAGGGATACAATGAGCAGTTCTTC. Amino acid sequence: CAISESWREGYNEQFF.

V usage is TRBV10-2 and J usage is TRBJ1-5; 12 bases align to TRBD1. Germline CDR1 and CDR2: WSHSY and SAAADI. V shed 4 bases, J shed 11 bases, and the junction held 3 bases outside the gene matches. CDR3 length: 13 residues. This CDR3 reads CASSGGQGATQHF. CDR3 coding DNA: TGCGCCAGCAGTGGGGGACAGGGGGCAACCCAGCATTTT.

This chain uses TRBV28 with TRBJ2-1; the D gene is possibly TRBD2 (5 bases). V shed 7 bases and J shed 7 bases, with 14 bases lying between them. CDR1 is MDHEN and CDR2 is SYDVKM in the germline V gene. The CDR3 is 13 residues long. The CDR3: CASILRDRNEQFF. CDR3 DNA sequence: TGTGCCAGCATATTACGGGATCGGAATGAGCAGTTCTTC.

This clone occurred once. The V call is TRBV9, the J call TRBJ2-3; possible D gene TRBD2, 6 bases. Germline loops: CDR1 SGDLS, CDR2 YYNGEE. Trimming removed 0 bases at V and 3 bases at J, with 14 bases between. The CDR3 length is 16 residues. The CDR3 sequence: CASSVAGIADTDTQYF. CDR3 sequence (DNA): TGTGCCAGCAGCGTAGCCGGGATAGCGGATACAGATACGCAGTATTTT.

This chain connects TRBV2 to TRBJ1-5; the match to TRBD1 covers 11 bases. Germline values: CDR1 SNHLY, CDR2 FYNNEI. J was trimmed by 6 bases and V by 6 bases; bases with no gene match: 4. This CDR3 region has 14 residues. CDR3 region: CASRGTGGIQPQHF. Written as DNA, the CDR3 is TGTGCCAGCAGGGGGACAGGGGGAATTCAGCCCCAGCATTTT.

This clone came up a few times. V gene TRBV5-5 combines with J gene TRBJ1-1; D remains ambiguous. Trimming stripped 4 bases from V and 0 bases from J, with 7 bases between. The CDR3 consists of 13 residues. Germline lookup yields CDR1 SGHKS and CDR2 YYEKEE (reference sequence). The CDR3 region has the DNA TGTGCCAGCAGCCTGGCAGTGAACACTGAAGCTTTCTTT. This encodes CASSLAVNTEAFF.

The J gene is TRBJ1-4, the V gene TRBV30; D unresolved. The CDR3 extends over 13 amino acids. The germline V gene encodes CDR1 GTSNPN and CDR2 SVGIG (reference sequence). V lost 1 base and J 13 bases, leaving 16 bases between the germline ends. The CDR3 reads CAWSGENENRLFF. The CDR3 DNA follows: TGTGCCTGGAGTGGGGAGAATGAAAATCGACTGTTTTTT.

The CDR3, as DNA: TGTGCCAGCAGTCCCCCGGGACTAGCGGGGGGGCGCCCTGATTACGAGCAGTACTTC. Protein product: CASSPPGLAGGRPDYEQYF. The chain uses TRBV27 and TRBJ2-7; 16 bases are shared with TRBD2. This CDR3 spans 19 amino acids. Trimming removed 5 bases from V and 4 bases from J; junction bases left unmatched: 14. The germline CDR1 and CDR2 sequences are MNHEY and SMNVEV (reference sequence).